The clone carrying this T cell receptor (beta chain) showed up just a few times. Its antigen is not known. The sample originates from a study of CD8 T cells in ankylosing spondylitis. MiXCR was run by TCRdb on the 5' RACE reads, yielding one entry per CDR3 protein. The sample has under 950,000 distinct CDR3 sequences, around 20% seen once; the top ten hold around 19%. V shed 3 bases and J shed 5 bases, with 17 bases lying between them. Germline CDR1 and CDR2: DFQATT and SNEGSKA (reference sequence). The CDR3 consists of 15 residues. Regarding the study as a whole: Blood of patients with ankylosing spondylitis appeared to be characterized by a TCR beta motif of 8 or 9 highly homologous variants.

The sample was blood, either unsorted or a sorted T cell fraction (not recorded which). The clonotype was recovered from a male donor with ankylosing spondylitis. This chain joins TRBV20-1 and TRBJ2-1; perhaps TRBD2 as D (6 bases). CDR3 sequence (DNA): TGCAGTGCTAGTTCTGATCGCCCGGGGGACAATGAGCAGTTCTTC. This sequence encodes CSASSDRPGDNEQFF.